These T cell receptor beta chains were read from a single sample in a study of T cells after yellow fever vaccination. TCRdb re-analysed the 5' RACE reads in MiXCR, keeping a single row per CDR3 protein. The sample yields 230,000 or so distinct CDR3 sequences, roughly 4% seen once. Sequencing used PBMCs, obtained 15 days after the yellow fever booster vaccination. These receptors came from a young man who received the YFV17D yellow fever vaccine. Each CDR3 is given with its conserved first and last residue. D genes are given only for firm matches. The size field reads how often the clone was seen (once, few, many) or a class if it is expanded.

len	j_gene	v_gene	abundance	d_gene	CDR3aa	CDR3nt
13	TRBJ2-3	TRBV5-1	many	-	CASSPQGSDTQYF	TGCGCCAGCAGCCCGCAGGGGTCAGATACGCAGTATTTT
12	TRBJ1-2	TRBV28	many	-	CASSPGPYGYTF	TGTGCCAGTAGTCCGGGGCCCTATGGCTACACCTTC
12	TRBJ2-3	TRBV7-6	many	-	CASSFYSDTQYF	TGTGCCAGCAGCTTTTACTCTGATACGCAGTATTTT
16	TRBJ1-5	TRBV3-1	many	TRBD1	CASSQDGQGGIQPQHF	TGTGCCAGCAGCCAAGACGGTCAGGGGGGGATTCAGCCCCAGCATTTT
12	TRBJ2-6	TRBV20-1	many	-	CSATKGANVLTF	TGCAGTGCTACGAAAGGGGCCAACGTCCTGACTTTC
18	TRBJ1-1	TRBV12-3/TRBV12-4	many	-	CASSLALRGYGASTEAFF	TGTGCCAGCAGTTTAGCCCTAAGGGGTTACGGGGCTTCGACTGAAGCTTTCTTT
15	TRBJ2-3	TRBV5-1	many	-	CASSLRQGETDTQYF	TGCGCCAGCAGCCTACGTCAGGGCGAGACAGATACGCAGTATTTT
15	TRBJ1-1	TRBV5-1	few	-	CASSFYGESNTEAFF	TGCGCCAGCAGCTTCTACGGGGAGTCTAACACTGAAGCTTTCTTT
16	TRBJ1-4	TRBV21-1	many	-	CASSAQVGSNNEKLFF	TGTGCCAGCAGCGCCCAGGTGGGCAGCAATAATGAAAAACTGTTTTTT
15	TRBJ1-5	TRBV7-6	many	TRBD1	CASSFPGQNNQPQHF	TGTGCCAGCAGCTTCCCGGGACAGAACAATCAGCCCCAGCATTTT
15	TRBJ2-1	TRBV9	many	-	CASSPGGAPYNEQFF	TGTGCCAGCAGCCCCGGTGGGGCCCCCTACAATGAGCAGTTCTTC
14	TRBJ1-6	TRBV3-1	many	-	CASSQGLWNSPLHF	TGTGCCAGCAGCCAAGGACTGTGGAATTCACCCCTCCACTTT
14	TRBJ2-4	TRBV20-1	many	-	CSASTGGFQNIQYF	TGCAGTGCTAGTACTGGGGGATTCCAAAACATTCAGTACTTC
14	TRBJ1-2	TRBV6-5	many	-	CASTHRSKGYGYTF	TGTGCCAGCACCCACAGGTCAAAGGGCTATGGCTACACCTTC
14	TRBJ2-7	TRBV11-2	many	-	CASSLYRVGAEQYF	TGTGCCAGCAGCTTATACAGGGTCGGTGCCGAGCAGTACTTC
15	TRBJ2-3	TRBV5-1	many	-	CASSLAGKGTDTQYF	TGCGCCAGCAGCTTGGCCGGGAAGGGAACAGATACGCAGTATTTT
15	TRBJ2-5	TRBV12-3/TRBV12-4	many	TRBD1	CASSDRRQGKETQYF	TGTGCCAGCAGTGACCGCCGACAGGGGAAGGAGACCCAGTACTTC
14	TRBJ2-7	TRBV5-4	many	TRBD2	CASSQLAAPYEQYF	TGTGCCAGCAGCCAGCTAGCGGCTCCCTACGAGCAGTACTTC
16	TRBJ2-1	TRBV6-1	few	-	CASSTLSGATYNEQFF	TGTGCCAGCAGTACCCTTAGCGGAGCAACCTACAATGAGCAGTTCTTC
13	TRBJ2-1	TRBV7-7	many	-	CASSLERDYEQFF	TGTGCTAGCAGCTTAGAACGGGACTATGAGCAGTTCTTC
16	TRBJ2-7	TRBV7-9	many	-	CASSLEIFGSSYEQYF	TGTGCCAGCAGCTTAGAGATTTTCGGGAGCTCCTACGAGCAGTACTTC
13	TRBJ2-1	TRBV19	many	-	CASSIGTANEQFF	TGTGCCAGTAGTATCGGGACTGCCAATGAGCAGTTCTTC